This T cell receptor (beta chain) was sequenced during a study of CD8 T cells in Susac syndrome (dated by TCRdb to between 2017 and 2020). Regarding the study in general: Whether CD8+ T cell activation and differentiation in Susac syndrome was antigen driven was tested using repertoire sequencing. Clonality of the CD8+ T cell repertoire was compared between around 13 healthy donors, roughly 14 Susac syndrome patients and about 15 multiple sclerosis patients. What the work shows at the level of the full study, not this receptor alone: The TCR sequencing and HLA analysis was acknowledged to have included a relatively small number of individuals.

In regard to this clonotype: Its target antigen remains unknown. Base qualities are not provided; no much larger clone lies one nucleotide away.

The CDR3 runs 15 residues from the cysteine to the phenylalanine. Only the CDR3 portion is preserved as DNA: 45 bases, with reading frame beginning at the first base. Ends trimmed: V by 1 base, J by 2 bases; bases unmatched to a gene: 3. The germline V gene provides CDR1 SGHVS and CDR2 FNYEAQ. RNA was extracted with the RNeasy kit and 0.5 to 1 ug was reverse transcribed using random hexamers. TCR beta CDR3 regions were amplified with the immunoSEQ multiplex PCR assay covering 54 Vbeta and 13 Jbeta segments. Bias from PCR amplification was corrected by using a synthetic template baseline for primer optimization and for computational correction. The original methods were these. Reads were annotated to V, D and J genes according to IMGT and were analyzed with immunoSEQ Analyzer, with only productive sequences retained. Clonality was computed as one minus Shannon entropy normalized by log2 of the number of productive unique sequences. For each patient and control, public and private clones were evaluated among the 100 most prevalent clones. A clone was defined as Susac-specific if it was absent from the healthy and MS cohorts, from roughly 980 published viral clones and from other ImmuneACCESS disease sequences. Using fastp trimming at Q25 and MiXCR clonotype assembly, TCRdb reanalyzed the public sequencing data and kept in-frame beta chains. Every entry covers one CDR3 protein and lists the most common genes and DNA from its rows. TCRdb, rather than the study authors, made the V and J calls. The sample records about 290,000 distinct CDR3 sequences, around 89% of which are singletons. The ten most abundant clones make up less than 0.2% of the sample.

High-throughput TCR beta sequencing profiled peripheral blood CD8+ and CD4+ T cells from healthy donors, Susac syndrome patients and multiple sclerosis patients. The multiple sclerosis controls were treatment-naive patients whose relapsing-remitting disease, either stable or active, fulfilled the revised McDonald criteria. CD8+ TEMRA cells were enriched by FACS, while bulk CD8+ and CD4+ T cells were purified by magnetic negative isolation. Blood was collected in EDTA tubes and processed within 24 hours, with PBMCs isolated through density gradient centrifugation. PBMCs intended for TCR sequencing were frozen in liquid nitrogen and were later thawed in a 37 degrees C water bath. The sorted or isolated CD4+, CD8+ and CD8+ TEMRA cells had a purity of 90% or higher.

The chain is assembled from TRBV7-6 and TRBJ2-7; a stretch of 9 junction bases matches TRBD2. The receptor comes from a human donor with multiple sclerosis. The specimen sequenced was CD8+ T cells from PBMCs. The CDR3 loop reads CASSLEASGTYEQYF. In nucleotide form, the sequence is TGTGCCAGCAGCTTAGAGGCTAGCGGGACCTACGAGCAGTACTTC.